This T cell receptor (beta chain) stems from a study of blood T cell repertoires in COVID-19. Sequencing used immunoSEQ multiplex PCR; TCRdb keeps in-frame clones, though not all of them. The data show roughly 250,000 clones, approximately 86% seen once. The CDR3 length is 15 residues. V lost 3 bases, J lost 8 bases, and 17 bases lay in between. Germline V CDR1 and CDR2: SGHNT, YYREEE (reference sequence). The chain combines TRBV5-4 with TRBJ1-4; tentative D call: TRBD1 (5 bases). This sequence originates from a woman aged 30 to 39 with acute COVID-19. The sample was PBMCs or T cells enriched from blood (not recorded which). DNA for the CDR3: TGTGCCAGCAGCTCTACGTTGGCCCCAGGGGAAAAACTGTTTTTT. Protein sequence: CASSSTLAPGEKLFF.